These 24 T cell receptor beta chains originate from one sample sequenced in a study of CD8 T cells in Susac syndrome. Random hexamers were used to reverse transcribe an amount of about 0.45 to 1 ug RNA. TCRdb redid the calling of the immunoSEQ multiplex PCR reads with MiXCR, one entry per CDR3 protein. The sample includes roughly 52,000 distinct CDR3 sequences, around 93% of them seen just once. Sequencing was performed on CD8+ T cells from PBMCs. These TCRs come from a human donor with Susac syndrome.

The J gene is TRBJ2-5, the V gene TRBV3-1; 8 bases line up with TRBD1. Germline CDR1 is LGHDT and CDR2 is YNNKEL (reference sequence). The CDR3 contains 14 residues. Trimming at V came to 1 base and at J to 9 bases, leaving 7 bases not matched to a gene. The CDR3 is CASSQGEDRGAQYF. The DNA for the CDR3 is TGTGCCAGCAGCCAAGGGGAAGACAGGGGAGCCCAGTACTTC.

The rearrangement links TRBV5-4 to TRBJ1-5, with 9 bases matching TRBD1. The ends lost 3 bases at V and 2 bases at J; junction bases unmatched: 24. CDR3 length equals 22 residues. Germline-derived CDR1 and CDR2 are SGHNT and YYREEE (reference sequence). DNA for the CDR3: TGTGCCAGCAGCTCAGAACACAACATTCCGGGACAGGGCGCTTTCGGCAATCAGCCCCAGCATTTT. Translation gives CASSSEHNIPGQGAFGNQPQHF.

The chain carries TRBV29-1 and TRBJ1-2, with 9 bases aligning to TRBD1. J gave up 7 bases and V 6 bases, and 12 bases lay outside the gene matches. This CDR3 is built from 14 residues. CDR1 is SQVTM and CDR2 is ANQGSEA in the germline V gene. CDR3 sequence: CSVEPGTGTAGYTF. In DNA form, the CDR3 reads TGCAGCGTGGAACCCGGGACAGGGACGGCTGGCTACACCTTC.

The rearrangement joins TRBV24-1 to TRBJ2-3; D may correspond to TRBD1 or TRBD2 (5 bases each). This CDR3 comprises 17 residues. The germline V gene encodes CDR1 KGHDR and CDR2 SFDVKD. Trimming took 4 bases from V and 2 from J, leaving 18 bases between them. CDR3 residues: CATSETPRDRYTDTQYF. The CDR3 DNA reads TGTGCCACCAGTGAAACCCCCCGGGACCGTTACACAGATACGCAGTATTTT.

The rearrangement joins TRBV20-1 to TRBJ2-7, with D maybe TRBD2 (7 bases). From germline, CDR1 is DFQATT and CDR2 SNEGSKA (reference sequence). The CDR3 is 11 amino acids. Here the CDR3 reads CTRGGTSEQYF. The CDR3 nucleotides are TGCACTAGGGGGGGAACATCCGAGCAGTACTTC.

DNA for the CDR3: TGTGCCAGTAGTATAGACCCCCCGACAGGGGCTAACTATGGCTACACCTTC. Its translation is CASSIDPPTGANYGYTF. This rearrangement joins TRBV19 to TRBJ1-2; TRBD1 matches at 8 bases. CDR3 length: 17 residues. CDR1 and CDR2 from the germline V gene are LNHDA and SQIVND (reference sequence). The trim removed 0 bases at V and 0 bases at J, leaving 6 bases unmatched.

The chain combines TRBV6-5 with TRBJ2-3; 9 bases map to TRBD1. The CDR3 loop spans 15 amino acids. Germline assignment: CDR1 MNHEY and CDR2 SVGAGI. Trimming took 6 bases from V and 0 from J; bases not matched to a gene: 4. The CDR3 DNA is TGTGCCAGCAGAGCCGGGACAGGGAGCACAGATACGCAGTATTTT. Translated: CASRAGTGSTDTQYF.

The rearrangement joins TRBV9 to TRBJ2-6, with D unresolved. The V end was cut by 0 bases, the J end by 0 bases, with 7 bases between. There are 16 residues in the CDR3. CDR1 and CDR2 from the germline V gene are SGDLS and YYNGEE. The CDR3 DNA reads as TGTGCCAGCAGCGTAGTGGGATCCTCTGGGGCCAACGTCCTGACTTTC. The encoded protein is CASSVVGSSGANVLTF.

This chain connects TRBV19 to TRBJ2-5, with 12 bases identical to TRBD2. The germline V gene has CDR1 LNHDA and CDR2 SQIVND (reference sequence). Germline trimming cut 5 bases from V and 0 bases from J; bases unmatched to any gene: 4. The CDR3 extends over 16 amino acids. The CDR3 DNA reads TGTGCCAGTAGTTGGACTAGCGGGACATACCAAGAGACCCAGTACTTC. It encodes CASSWTSGTYQETQYF.

The chain employs TRBV27 and TRBJ1-1; TRBD1 is a possible D gene (6 bases). Per the germline V gene, CDR1 is MNHEY and CDR2 is SMNVEV (reference sequence). The CDR3 is made up of 15 amino acids. V gave up 3 bases and J gave up 0 bases, with 11 bases separating them. CDR3 in DNA: TGTGCCAGCAGTTTCGACAGGCGATTGAACACTGAAGCTTTCTTT. Protein product: CASSFDRRLNTEAFF.

The chain joins TRBV6-2 or TRBV6-3 to TRBJ2-1, with D perhaps TRBD1 or TRBD2 (6 bases each). CDR1 and CDR2 (germline): MNHEY, SVGEGT. The CDR3 length is 11 residues. V lost 8 bases and J lost 10, with 12 bases in between. The CDR3 here is CASSRGGEQFF. The CDR3 coding sequence is TGTGCCAGCTCGAGAGGGGGGGAGCAGTTCTTC.

The chain uses TRBV6-2 or TRBV6-3 and TRBJ2-7; the match to TRBD1 covers 7 bases. V gave up 6 bases and J gave up 3 bases; unmatched junction bases: 5. There are 13 residues in the CDR3. CDR1 is MNHEY and CDR2 is SVGEGT in the germline V gene. CDR3 in DNA: TGTGCCAGCAGGGGACAGATGGTCTACGAGCAGTACTTC. Protein product: CASRGQMVYEQYF.

The chain joins TRBV15 to TRBJ1-1; D is uncertain. Trimming removed 6 bases at V and 0 bases at J, with 8 bases between. The V gene's germline CDR1 is LNHNV and CDR2 YYDKDF (reference sequence). The CDR3 extends over 13 amino acids. The CDR3 sequence: CATSKRVNTEAFF. CDR3 nucleotide sequence: TGTGCCACCAGTAAACGGGTGAACACTGAAGCTTTCTTT.

This chain uses TRBV29-1 with TRBJ1-2, with D tentatively TRBD1 (5 bases). Germline CDR1 SQVTM, CDR2 ANQGSEA. The CDR3 extends over 14 amino acids. V lost 3 bases to trimming and J lost 4 bases, with 15 bases between them. The CDR3 region is CSVDLRPGLYGYTF. For the CDR3, the DNA is TGCAGCGTTGACCTGAGGCCAGGGCTCTATGGCTACACCTTC.

This rearrangement joins TRBV7-9 to TRBJ2-6, with D perhaps assigned TRBD1 or TRBD2 (5 bases each). Germline CDR1 reads SEHNR; CDR2 reads FQNEAQ (reference sequence). Trimming pared 10 bases from V and 2 bases from J, leaving 21 bases between. This CDR3 contains 17 residues. The CDR3 is CANPLKDEGPGANVLTF. The CDR3 coding sequence is TGTGCCAATCCCTTAAAAGACGAGGGGCCTGGGGCCAACGTCCTGACTTTC.

This sequence joins TRBV29-1 and TRBJ2-7, with D hard to call. CDR3 length equals 14 residues. CDR1 is SQVTM and CDR2 is ANQGSEA in the germline V gene. Trimming left V 6 bases short and J 2 bases short, with 17 bases between. CDR3 in amino acids: CSVSDPLNPYEQYF. CDR3 nucleotide sequence: TGCAGCGTAAGTGATCCCCTGAATCCCTACGAGCAGTACTTC.

The V gene is TRBV20-1, the J gene TRBJ2-1; no clear D gene. The CDR3 spans 16 residues. Germline V gives CDR1 DFQATT, CDR2 SNEGSKA (reference sequence). Trimming took off 0 bases at V and 1 base at J, with 13 bases between the two ends. The CDR3 sequence is CSARDLVGPSYNEQFF. For the CDR3, the DNA is TGCAGTGCTAGAGATCTCGTCGGGCCTTCCTACAATGAGCAGTTCTTC.

The V gene is TRBV29-1, the J gene TRBJ2-7, with TRBD2 identical over 11 bases. The CDR3 loop spans 13 amino acids. Germline values: CDR1 SQVTM, CDR2 ANQGSEA. Trimming at V came to 7 bases and at J to 2 bases, leaving 4 bases not matched to a gene. CDR3 sequence reads: CSAYSGGAYEQYF. Here the CDR3 DNA reads TGCAGCGCCTATAGCGGGGGGGCCTACGAGCAGTACTTC.

This chain uses TRBV6-1 with TRBJ2-2; no reliable D call. The CDR3 contains 17 residues. Trimming left V 6 bases short and J 7 bases short, with 24 bases between. Germline CDR1 and CDR2: MNHNS and SASEGT. CDR3 residues: CASSLPRMATANGELFF. In DNA, the CDR3 is TGTGCCAGCAGCCTACCGCGGATGGCTACTGCAAACGGGGAGCTGTTTTTT.

V usage is TRBV7-3 and J usage is TRBJ2-7; 11 nucleotides agree with TRBD1. V lost 5 bases to trimming and J lost 5 bases; unmatched junction nucleotides: 8. Germline V gene lookup returns CDR1 SGHTA and CDR2 FQGTGA. The CDR3 has 15 residues. In nucleotides, the CDR3 is TGTGCCAGCAGCCCCTGGGACAGGGGGATCGACGAGCAGTACTTC. Its translation: CASSPWDRGIDEQYF.

The gene calls are TRBV29-1 and TRBJ2-2, with TRBD1 as a possible D gene (6 bases). V was shortened by 6 bases and J by 4 bases, with 12 bases between the two germline ends. Germline CDR1 and CDR2: SQVTM and ANQGSEA. The CDR3 runs to 13 residues. CDR3 in DNA: TGCAGCGTCTTCACAGGGACCACCGGGGAGCTGTTTTTT. Protein: CSVFTGTTGELFF.

This clonotype was seen just once. V gene TRBV28 combines with J gene TRBJ2-5, with a weak D call TRBD1 (5 bases). Germline CDR1 is MDHEN and CDR2 is SYDVKM. Trimming shortened V by 2 bases and J by 3 bases, and 22 bases separated the two germline ends. This CDR3 spans 18 amino acids. The CDR3 DNA is TGTGCCAGCAGTTTAGGGCCGGACACCGCCTTTAGTGAAGAGACCCAGTACTTC. As protein: CASSLGPDTAFSEETQYF.

The V call is TRBV6-5, the J call TRBJ2-5; no reliable D call. Germline CDR1 is MNHEY and CDR2 is SVGAGI. CDR3 size: 11 residues. Between the trimmed V and J ends, which lost 4 bases and 2 bases, there was a span of 2 bases. CDR3 protein: CASSFQETQYF. CDR3 DNA: TGTGCCAGCAGTTTTCAAGAGACCCAGTACTTC.

V is TRBV29-1 and J is TRBJ2-2; no reliable D call. V lost 6 bases to trimming and J lost 6 bases, with 14 bases between them. There are 13 residues in the CDR3. CDR1 is SQVTM, CDR2 ANQGSEA, per germline. The CDR3 region is CSVIDYGSGELFF. The CDR3 nucleotides read TGCAGCGTGATTGATTATGGGTCCGGGGAGCTGTTTTTT.